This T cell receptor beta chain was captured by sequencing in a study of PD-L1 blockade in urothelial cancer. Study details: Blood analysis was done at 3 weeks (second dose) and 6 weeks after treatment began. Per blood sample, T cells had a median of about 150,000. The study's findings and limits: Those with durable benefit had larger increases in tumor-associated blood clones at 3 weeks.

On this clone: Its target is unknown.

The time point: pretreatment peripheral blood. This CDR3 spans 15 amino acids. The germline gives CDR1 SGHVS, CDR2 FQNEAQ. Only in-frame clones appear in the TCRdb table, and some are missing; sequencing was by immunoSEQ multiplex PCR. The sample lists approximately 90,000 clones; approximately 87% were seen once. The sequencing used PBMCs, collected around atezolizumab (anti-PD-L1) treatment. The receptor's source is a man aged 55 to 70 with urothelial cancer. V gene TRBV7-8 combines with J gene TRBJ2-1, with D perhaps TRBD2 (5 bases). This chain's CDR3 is CLSTYTGVSYNEQFF. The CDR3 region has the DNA TGTTTGTCTACCTACACCGGGGTATCCTACAATGAGCAGTTCTTC.